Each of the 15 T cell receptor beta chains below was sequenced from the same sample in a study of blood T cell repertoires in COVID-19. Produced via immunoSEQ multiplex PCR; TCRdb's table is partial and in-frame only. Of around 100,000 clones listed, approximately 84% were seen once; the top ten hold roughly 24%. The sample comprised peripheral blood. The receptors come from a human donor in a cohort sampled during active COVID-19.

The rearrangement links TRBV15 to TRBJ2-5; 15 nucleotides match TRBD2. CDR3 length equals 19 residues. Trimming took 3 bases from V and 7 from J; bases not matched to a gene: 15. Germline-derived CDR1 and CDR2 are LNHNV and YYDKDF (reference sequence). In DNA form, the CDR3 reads TGTGCCACCAGCAGGCCAGGGACTAGCGGGAGGTTTGCGTCGGGGACCCAGTACTTC. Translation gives CATSRPGTSGRFASGTQYF. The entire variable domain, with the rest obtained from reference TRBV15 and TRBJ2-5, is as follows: DAMVIQNPRYQVTQFGKPVTLSCSQTLNHNVMYWYQQKSSQAPKLLFHYYDKDFNNEADTPDNFQSRRPNTSFCFLDIRSPGLGDTAMYLCATSRPGTSGRFASGTQYFGPGTRLLVL.

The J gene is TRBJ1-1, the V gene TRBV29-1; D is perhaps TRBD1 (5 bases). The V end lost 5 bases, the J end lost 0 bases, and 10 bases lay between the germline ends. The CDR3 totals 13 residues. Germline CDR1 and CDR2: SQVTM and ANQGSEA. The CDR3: CSVTQGMNTEAFF. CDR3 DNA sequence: TGCAGCGTTACTCAGGGCATGAACACTGAAGCTTTCTTT.

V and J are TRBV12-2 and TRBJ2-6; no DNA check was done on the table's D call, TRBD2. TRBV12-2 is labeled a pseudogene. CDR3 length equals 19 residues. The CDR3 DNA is TGTGCAAGTCGCCAAGGACTAGCGGGGAAAGTAGCTGGGGCCAACGTCCTGACTTTC. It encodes CASRQGLAGKVAGANVLTF.

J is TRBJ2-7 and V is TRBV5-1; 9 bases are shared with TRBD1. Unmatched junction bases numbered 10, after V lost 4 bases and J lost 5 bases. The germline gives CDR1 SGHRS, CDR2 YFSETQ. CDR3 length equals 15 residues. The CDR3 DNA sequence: TGCGCCAGCAGCGGCGGACAGGGGAGATCGGACGAGCAGTACTTC. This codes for CASSGGQGRSDEQYF.

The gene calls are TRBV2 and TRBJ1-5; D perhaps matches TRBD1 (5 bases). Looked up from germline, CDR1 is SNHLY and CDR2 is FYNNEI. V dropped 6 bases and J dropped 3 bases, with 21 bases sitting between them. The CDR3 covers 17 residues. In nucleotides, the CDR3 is TGTGCCAGCAGCTACTATTCGGGGGAGAAGGTCAATCAGCCCCAGCATTTT. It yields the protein CASSYYSGEKVNQPQHF.

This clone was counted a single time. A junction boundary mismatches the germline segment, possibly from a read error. In DNA, the CDR3 is TGCAGCGCTGAAGGGGGCTTAGGCTACACCTTC. Translated, it gives CSAEGGLGYTF. The V call is TRBV29-1, the J call TRBJ1-2; 7 bases match TRBD1. Looked up from germline, CDR1 is SQVTM and CDR2 is ANQGSEA. The CDR3 runs to 11 residues.

This chain's CDR3 is CASSSQTGVIKNEQFF. The CDR3 nucleotides are TGTGCCAGCAGCTCCCAGACGGGAGTAATAAAGAATGAGCAGTTCTTC. This chain joins TRBV7-8 and TRBJ2-1; D perhaps matches TRBD2 (6 bases). The V end was cut by 4 bases, the J end by 7 bases, with 20 bases between. Germline CDR1 is SGHVS and CDR2 is FQNEAQ. The CDR3 spans 16 residues.

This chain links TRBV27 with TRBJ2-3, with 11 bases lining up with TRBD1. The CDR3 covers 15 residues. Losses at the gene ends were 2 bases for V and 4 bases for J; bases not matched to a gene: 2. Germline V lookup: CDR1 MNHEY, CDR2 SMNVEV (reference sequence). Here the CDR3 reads CASSLGQGAADTQYF. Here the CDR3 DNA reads TGTGCCAGCAGTTTAGGACAGGGGGCCGCAGATACGCAGTATTTT.

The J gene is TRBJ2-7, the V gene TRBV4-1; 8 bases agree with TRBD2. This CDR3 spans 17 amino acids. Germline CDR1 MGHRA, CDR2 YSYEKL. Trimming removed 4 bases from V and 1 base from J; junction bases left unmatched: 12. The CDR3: CASSRRGDRSQSYEQYF. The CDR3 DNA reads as TGCGCCAGCAGCCGGCGGGGGGACCGTAGTCAATCCTACGAGCAGTACTTC.

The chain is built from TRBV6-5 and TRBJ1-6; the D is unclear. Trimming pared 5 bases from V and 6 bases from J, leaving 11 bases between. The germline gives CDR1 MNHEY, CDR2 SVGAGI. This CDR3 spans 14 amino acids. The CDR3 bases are TGTGCCAGCAGTCCGATCGCAGTTAATTCACCCCTCCACTTT. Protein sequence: CASSPIAVNSPLHF.

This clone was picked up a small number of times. Written as DNA, the CDR3 is TGTGCCAGCAGGACCCAGGGGGCTCAGAATTCACCCCTCCACTTT. Translating gives CASRTQGAQNSPLHF. The chain is built from TRBV7-9 and TRBJ1-6; 8 bases are shared with TRBD1. The V gene's germline CDR1 is SEHNR and CDR2 FQNEAQ (reference sequence). CDR3 length equals 15 residues. Losses at the gene ends were 6 bases for V and 7 bases for J; bases not matched to a gene: 8. Using reference TRBV7-9 and TRBJ1-6 for the parts outside the CDR3, the full variable domain is DTGVSQNPRHKITKRGQNVTFRCDPISEHNRLYWYRQTLGQGPEFLTYFQNEAQLEKSRLLSDRFSAERPKGSFSTLEIQRTEQGDSAMYLCASRTQGAQNSPLHFGNGTRLTVT.

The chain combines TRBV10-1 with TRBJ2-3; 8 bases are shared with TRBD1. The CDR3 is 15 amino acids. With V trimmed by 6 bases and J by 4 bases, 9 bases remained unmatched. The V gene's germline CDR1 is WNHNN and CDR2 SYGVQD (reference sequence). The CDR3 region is CASSVTGASADTQYF. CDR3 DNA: TGCGCCAGCAGCGTGACAGGGGCGAGTGCAGATACGCAGTATTTT.

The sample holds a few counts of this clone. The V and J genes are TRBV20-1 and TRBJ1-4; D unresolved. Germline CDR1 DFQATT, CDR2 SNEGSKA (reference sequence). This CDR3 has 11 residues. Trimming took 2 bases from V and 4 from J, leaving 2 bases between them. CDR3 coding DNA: TGCAGTGCTAGACATAATGAAAAACTGTTTTTT. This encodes CSARHNEKLFF.

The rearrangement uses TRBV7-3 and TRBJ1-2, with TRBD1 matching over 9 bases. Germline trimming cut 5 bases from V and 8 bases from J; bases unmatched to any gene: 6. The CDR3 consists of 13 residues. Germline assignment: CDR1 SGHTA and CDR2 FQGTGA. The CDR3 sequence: CASSLWTGEGYTF. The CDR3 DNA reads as TGTGCCAGCAGCCTCTGGACAGGGGAAGGCTACACCTTC.

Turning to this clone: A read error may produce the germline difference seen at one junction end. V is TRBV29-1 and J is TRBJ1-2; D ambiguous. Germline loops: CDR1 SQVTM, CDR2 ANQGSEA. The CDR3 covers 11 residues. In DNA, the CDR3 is TGCAGCGCCTACCTGGGGAGGGTTTATATCTTC. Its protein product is CSAYLGRVYIF.